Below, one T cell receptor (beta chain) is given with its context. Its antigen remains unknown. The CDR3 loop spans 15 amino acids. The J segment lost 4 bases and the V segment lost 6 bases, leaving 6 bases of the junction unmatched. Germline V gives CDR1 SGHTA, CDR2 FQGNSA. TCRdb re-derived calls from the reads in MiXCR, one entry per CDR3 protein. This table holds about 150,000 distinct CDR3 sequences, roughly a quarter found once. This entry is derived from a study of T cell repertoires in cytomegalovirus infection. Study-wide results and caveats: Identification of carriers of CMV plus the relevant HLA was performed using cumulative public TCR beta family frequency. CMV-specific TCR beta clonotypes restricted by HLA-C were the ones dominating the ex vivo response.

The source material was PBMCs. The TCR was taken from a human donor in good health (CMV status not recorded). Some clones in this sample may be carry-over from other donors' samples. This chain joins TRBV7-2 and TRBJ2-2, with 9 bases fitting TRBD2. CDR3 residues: CASRLAGSSTGELFF. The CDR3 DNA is TGTGCCAGCAGACTAGCGGGTTCGAGCACCGGGGAGCTGTTTTTT. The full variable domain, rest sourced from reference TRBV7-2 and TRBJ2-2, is GAGVSQSPSNKVTEKGKDVELRCDPISGHTALYWYRQSLGQGLEFLIYFQGNSAPDKSGLPSDRFSAERTGGSVSTLTIQRTQQEDSAVYLCASRLAGSSTGELFFGEGSRLTVL.